Listed below are T cell receptor beta chains from one sample, sequenced in a study of blood T cell repertoires in COVID-19. Data came from immunoSEQ multiplex PCR; TCRdb stores just in-frame clones and leaves some out. The sample lists 45,000 to 55,000 clones; 80% to 90% were seen once. Sample: peripheral blood. The receptors originated from a human donor in a cohort sampled during active COVID-19. The CDR3 runs from the conserved cysteine through the conserved F or W. Each record gives: V gene, J gene, D gene, clone size, CDR3 DNA, CDR3 protein. The D gene is left open where the match is weak. Clone size is given for some rows only: seen once, a few or many times, or a class if the clone is expanded.

TRBV5-1	TRBJ2-3	TRBD1	.	TGCGCCAGCAGCTTGGGGGACAGCCAGGATACGCAGTATTTT	CASSLGDSQDTQYF
TRBV7-2	TRBJ1-3	TRBD1	.	TGTGCCAGCAGCTCTAGACGGGACAGTGGAGCTGGAAACACCATATATTTT	CASSSRRDSGAGNTIYF
TRBV27	TRBJ1-2	.	.	TGTGCCAGCCGGCCCAGGGTTGGAAACTATGGCTACACCTTC	CASRPRVGNYGYTF
TRBV5-5	TRBJ2-5	.	.	TGTGCCAGCAGCTTGAATAGGGGCGGGGATACCCAGTACTTC	CASSLNRGGDTQYF
TRBV9	TRBJ2-6	.	.	TGTGCCAGCAGCGTAGCCAGGGATAGCTCTGGGGCCAACGTCCTGACTTTC	CASSVARDSSGANVLTF
TRBV5-4	TRBJ2-5	TRBD1	.	TGTGCCAGCAGAGGGACAGCCCAAGAGACCCAGTACTTC	CASRGTAQETQYF
TRBV5-4	TRBJ1-2	.	.	TGTGCCAGCAGCAACACAGGGCAGGATGGCTACACCTTC	CASSNTGQDGYTF
TRBV19	TRBJ2-1	TRBD2	once	TGTGCCAGTAGTGAGGGACTAGCGGGAGCATCCTACAATGAGCAGTTCTTC	CASSEGLAGASYNEQFF
TRBV2	TRBJ2-1	TRBD2	.	TGTGCCAGCAGACAGACTAGCGGGAGTTTGAATGAGCAGTTCTTC	CASRQTSGSLNEQFF
TRBV7-8	TRBJ2-1	TRBD2	.	TGTGCCAGCAGCTTAATTCAGATGGCGGGAGATGAGCAGTTCTTC	CASSLIQMAGDEQFF
TRBV7-8	TRBJ2-7	TRBD2	.	TGTGCCAGCAGCCCTCGGACTAGCGGGTCCTACGAGCAGTACTTC	CASSPRTSGSYEQYF
TRBV6-5	TRBJ2-2	TRBD2	once	TGTGCCAGCAGATACACTAGCGGGAGAAGCACCGGGGAGCTGTTTTTT	CASRYTSGRSTGELFF
TRBV7-9	TRBJ1-5	.	.	TGTGCCAGCAGCAGGGTAGATCAGCCCCAGCATTTT	CASSRVDQPQHF
TRBV6-5	TRBJ2-1	.	.	TGTGCCAGCAGCTCCTTTCGGGGGAGAATCAATGAGCAGTTCTTC	CASSSFRGRINEQFF
TRBV10-3	TRBJ1-1	.	.	TGTGCCATCAGTGACGCGGGCGATTTGGGTGAAGCTTTCTTT	CAISDAGDLGEAFF
TRBV6-6	TRBJ1-5	.	few	TGTGCCAGCACCCAGGGGCTCGGGCTGCCCCAGCATTTT	CASTQGLGLPQHF
TRBV5-1	TRBJ2-3	TRBD2	.	TGCGCCAGCAGCTTGGCCGGGGGGAGTGGCACAGATACGCAGTATTTT	CASSLAGGSGTDTQYF
TRBV6-5	TRBJ2-7	TRBD1	.	TGTGCCTCTGGGGACAGGGCTCACGAGCAGTACTTC	CASGDRAHEQYF
TRBV7-8	TRBJ2-7	.	.	TGTGCCAGCAGCCTCCGGGGTACGGGGCAGTACTTC	CASSLRGTGQYF
TRBV7-2	TRBJ1-2	.	.	TGTGCCAGCAGCTTCACCCCTGGGGGGGGTATGGGGGGCTACACCTTC	CASSFTPGGGMGGYTF
TRBV19	TRBJ1-4	TRBD1	.	TGTGCCAGTAGTCCCCCTGGGACAGTTTTTAATGAAAAACTGTTTTTT	CASSPPGTVFNEKLFF
TRBV7-2	TRBJ2-2	TRBD2	.	TGTGCCAGCAGCTTAACTAGCGGGTACACCGGGGAGCTGTTTTTT	CASSLTSGYTGELFF
TRBV7-2	TRBJ2-5	.	.	TGTGCCAGCAGCTCTCGGGTCGGGGAGACCCAGTACTTC	CASSSRVGETQYF
TRBV7-2	TRBJ2-1	TRBD2	.	TGTGCCAGCAGGGGAGCGGGATGGCTGAGTGAGCAGTTCTTC	CASRGAGWLSEQFF
TRBV5-6	TRBJ2-5	TRBD2	once	TGTGCCAGCAGCTTTCGACTAGCGGGAGGAGATGAGACCCAGTACTTC	CASSFRLAGGDETQYF
TRBV7-2	TRBJ1-6	TRBD1	.	TGTGCCAGCAGCCCTTTTGCCCGGACAGGAGCCAATTCACCCCTCCACTTT	CASSPFARTGANSPLHF
TRBV4-3	TRBJ1-3	.	.	TGCGCCAGCAGCCAGTCCCATGGGAGGGCGGGGGGAAACACCATATATTTT	CASSQSHGRAGGNTIYF
TRBV18	TRBJ1-5	.	.	TGTGCCAGCTCGCCCTACGGGGATCAGCCCCAGCATTTT	CASSPYGDQPQHF
TRBV2	TRBJ2-5	TRBD2	.	TGTGCCAGCAGTGAAGCGGGGACTATCAGTGAGACCCAGTACTTC	CASSEAGTISETQYF
TRBV19	TRBJ1-5	.	.	TGTGCCAGTAGTCTAAACAGGGTTGAGGGCAATCAGCCCCAGCATTTT	CASSLNRVEGNQPQHF
TRBV6-2/TRBV6-3	TRBJ2-2	TRBD2	.	TGTGCCAGCAGCGACCTAGCGGGTGGGGGGACCACCGGGGAGCTGTTTTTT	CASSDLAGGGTTGELFF
TRBV9	TRBJ2-1	TRBD2	.	TGTGCCAGCAGCGTAGTGGGCGGGGGGCTCTACAATGAGCAGTTCTTC	CASSVVGGGLYNEQFF
TRBV11-2	TRBJ2-7	TRBD2	once	TGTGCCAGCAGCCTACGAGCGGGAGTGGCCCCCTACGAGCAGTACTTC	CASSLRAGVAPYEQYF
TRBV24-1	TRBJ2-1	.	.	TGTGCCACCGACACCTACGGGCAGTTCTTC	CATDTYGQFF
TRBV18	TRBJ2-1	TRBD1	.	TGTGCCAGCTCACCACCCCGGACAGGGGGTGAGCAGTTCTTC	CASSPPRTGGEQFF
TRBV18	TRBJ1-1	TRBD1	.	TGTGCCAGCTCAACTGGACAGGGGCTGAACACTGAAGCTTTCTTT	CASSTGQGLNTEAFF
TRBV14	TRBJ2-2	.	.	TGTGCCAGCAGCCCCCTGTGGGGGGTCATGAACACCGGGGAGCTGTTTTTT	CASSPLWGVMNTGELFF
TRBV7-2	TRBJ1-2	TRBD1	.	TGTGCCAGCAGCCTAGGGACAGGGAAACCGACGAGTGGCTACACCTTC	CASSLGTGKPTSGYTF
TRBV14	TRBJ1-1	TRBD1	.	TGTGCCAGCAGCACCCTCAGGGGGCTGTCCACTGAAGCTTTCTTT	CASSTLRGLSTEAFF